A selection of T cell receptor beta chains follows, all from one sample in a study of breast tumors, draining lymph nodes, adjacent tissues. In TCRdb, the multiplex PCR reads were re-called with MiXCR into one record per CDR3 protein. The data hold approximately 170,000 distinct CDR3 sequences, with about 33% observed a single time. The sequencing input was axillary lymph node tissue. These receptors came from a female donor with breast cancer. Some clones in this sample may be carry-over from other donors' samples. The conserved cysteine and the conserved F or W are not part of the CDR3 here. Expanded clones get a size class; other rows say once, few or many, or leave the size out.

CDR3	J	V	size
ASSFGGPPDVSTLH	TRBJ1-6	TRBV11-2	many
ASSLLIGDNYGYT	TRBJ1-2	TRBV19	many
AISGTGEADEQF	TRBJ2-1	TRBV10-3	NA
ANLAGANVLT	TRBJ2-6	TRBV7-9	many
ASSLGLPGTDTQY	TRBJ2-3	TRBV7-9	many
ASSEPGRTNEKLF	TRBJ1-4	TRBV2	many
AGSFYICSARVPGDNEQF	TRBJ2-1	TRBV11-2	NA
ASSTANTGELF	TRBJ2-2	TRBV7-2	many
SARQGRTARQGIHTDTQY	TRBJ2-3	TRBV20-1	many
SVALAAGTPAYNEQF	TRBJ2-1	TRBV29-1	many
ANSLEVYKQY	TRBJ2-7	TRBV7-3	once
ATSDSQGPQY	TRBJ2-5	TRBV24-1	many
ATSRSRGYTDTQY	TRBJ2-3	TRBV15	many
SVLWGEKLF	TRBJ1-4	TRBV29-1	many
ASSSGQGADNEQF	TRBJ2-1	TRBV10-1	many
ASSDWGGQTNTGAF	TRBJ1-1	TRBV2	once
ASSMDSGYTGELF	TRBJ2-2	TRBV19	many
ASSHGQNYEQY	TRBJ2-7	TRBV6-5	few
ASSDPRAGQETQY	TRBJ2-5	TRBV6-4	once
ASSLVRGLAFSYNEQF	TRBJ2-1	TRBV5-8	many
ASSVSPGNYEQY	TRBJ2-7	TRBV9	NA
ASSQDLRNSQPQH	TRBJ1-5	TRBV7-9	NA
ASSPHNYGELF	TRBJ2-2	TRBV28	NA
ASSIYTDKKLF	TRBJ1-4	TRBV19	many
STVDRGYGYT	TRBJ1-2	TRBV29-1	many
SARFLAGEAGSTDTQY	TRBJ2-3	TRBV20-1	NA
ASSSGTSGGRG	TRBJ2-5	TRBV12-3/TRBV12-4	many
ASSLQRGGETQY	TRBJ2-5	TRBV12-3/TRBV12-4	many
ASSLTSGRRRTDTQY	TRBJ2-3	TRBV13	many
ASLRDGEEQY	TRBJ2-7	TRBV12-5	many
ASSIVGGNSPLH	TRBJ1-6	TRBV19	NA
ATSVGQDYEQY	TRBJ2-7	TRBV24-1	many
SAQDPEGINQPQH	TRBJ1-5	TRBV20-1	NA
ASSLIVGGALPQETQY	TRBJ2-5	TRBV5-5	NA
ASSSEQGFEQPQH	TRBJ1-5	TRBV4-1	many
ASSDSSGGAYVLT	TRBJ2-6	TRBV25-1	few
ASSVPTGTKQETQY	TRBJ2-5	TRBV4-1	NA
ASSTNRGQGNEQF	TRBJ2-1	TRBV27	few
SATRDRPSYEQY	TRBJ2-7	TRBV20-1	many
ATSRVGEEELF	TRBJ1-4	TRBV15	many
ASSDTVYEQY	TRBJ2-7	TRBV2	many
AWSEETGANVLT	TRBJ2-6	TRBV30	NA
ASRGQRFSNYGYT	TRBJ1-2	TRBV6-2/TRBV6-3	few
ASSQRTYEQY	TRBJ2-7	TRBV3-1	many
TSSFDRSYEQY	TRBJ2-7	TRBV27	NA
ASSHYSGTGYGYT	TRBJ1-2	TRBV7-6	NA